This T cell receptor (beta chain) was captured in a study of T cells expressing NK-cell markers. The wider study: Sorted CD3+CD56-NKG2C+, CD3+CD56+NKG2C- and CD3+CD56+NKG2C+ T cells were the source of the TCR beta repertoires.

Germline CDR1 and CDR2: LGHNA and YSLEER. CDR3 length: 15 amino acids. TCRdb re-called the 5' RACE reads; every CDR3 protein appears as one record, without DNA. The sample data list 550,000 to 600,000 distinct CDR3 sequences. The sequence derives from a man aged 18 to 30 in good health. Specimen: blood T cells: a sorted CD56 or NKG2C T cell subset, CD4+ or CD8+ T cells, or bulk PBMC T cells (not recorded which). The chain couples TRBV4-3 to TRBJ2-7; TCRdb selects TRBD2, and the lack of DNA leaves this call unchecked. The CDR3 reads CASSQGLAGAYEQYF.